Listed below are T cell receptor beta chains from one sample, sequenced in a study of siplizumab effects on memory and regulatory T cells. Clones were sequenced by immunoSEQ multiplex PCR, and TCRdb holds only the in-frame ones, with some missing. This sample yields roughly 50,000 clones, of which roughly 90% are seen a single time; around 0.3% belongs to the top ten. Sequences were obtained from naive CD8+ T cells sorted from blood. The receptor set was obtained from a human donor in good health. CDR3s include the opening cysteine and the closing phenylalanine or tryptophan. Fields, in order: CDR3 length, V gene, clone size, CDR3 protein. Only some rows state a clone size, as once, few, many or a class for expanded clones.

14	TRBV7-6	few	CASSPDRGRREQYF
14	TRBV5-1	.	CASSPGTAPYEQYF
13	TRBV4-1	.	CASSLVSGEAQHF
15	TRBV11-2	.	CASSLGDSNNYGYTF
15	TRBV4-1	.	CASTPTGTEIYEQYF
14	TRBV6-5	once	CASSLGGRWYEQYF
15	TRBV6-1	.	CASTSYSGTTDTQYF
13	TRBV2	.	CASSETVNTEAFF
16	TRBV6-6	.	CASSYLQGAAGNTIYF
14	TRBV5-4	.	CASSSKRGPYEQYF
12	TRBV7-2	.	CASSLSSYEQYF
12	TRBV7-9	.	CASSLGAYEQYF
15	TRBV19	.	CASSPLGYSNQPQHF
13	TRBV11-2	.	CASSPAVSDTQYF
16	TRBV7-6	once	CASSLIGGGTNEKLFF
15	TRBV5-8	.	CASSSDLSSYNEQFF
16	TRBV5-4	.	CASSYETSGRGNEQFF
14	TRBV11-2	.	CASSPGDMNTEAFF
17	TRBV5-6	.	CASSLGGALVTNYGYTF
15	TRBV7-9	.	CASSSVPDAYNEQFF
15	TRBV27	.	CASSQDTGANEKLFF
12	TRBV19	.	CASSIGLTEAFF
16	TRBV19	.	CASSPWAGGPRETQYF
14	TRBV27	.	CASQSGEGPYEQYF
15	TRBV27	.	CASSLWADLDQPQHF
18	TRBV19	.	CASKPAFPTGATNEKLFF
15	TRBV10-2	.	CASGTSGSSYNEQFF
14	TRBV5-1	.	CASSPLAGGGEQFF
15	TRBV27	.	CASSHHGGQNEKLFF
15	TRBV5-5	once	CASSLSTGPGETQYF